This TCR beta chain originates from a study of T cell responses to AZD1222 COVID-19 vaccine. Study outcomes and limitations: The sample set comprised mostly white British donors with more females, and clonal diversity was possibly underestimated. Spike-specific TCRs gained breadth and depth after people received two AZD1222 doses. No day 14 peak samples; only post-peak repertoires were characterized.

Turning to this clone: Its target is not known.

CDR3 size: 16 residues. Germline lookup yields CDR1 SGDLS and CDR2 YYNGEE. Trimming took 0 bases from V and 8 from J, leaving 20 bases between them. The data were produced by immunoSEQ multiplex PCR, yet TCRdb's version contains in-frame clones alone and is incomplete. The top ten clones hold 2% to 3% of a sample with some 130,000 clones, 70% to 90% of them seen once. The rearrangement links TRBV9 to TRBJ1-1; D remains unclear. The origin of this receptor is an adult in good health. Sequencing was performed on peripheral blood, taken on day 0 of AZD1222 vaccination. Here the CDR3 reads CASSVDPRVGVGEAFF. DNA of the CDR3: TGTGCCAGCAGCGTAGATCCCCGGGTCGGGGTGGGAGAAGCTTTCTTT.